These T cell receptor beta chains were read from a single sample in a study of metastatic and nonmetastatic thyroid tumors. TCRdb reprocessed the PCR reads using MiXCR. The data show 7,000 or so clones, 25% to 30% seen once. The specimen was adjacent normal tissue. The receptors here all came from a male donor with papillary thyroid cancer or a benign thyroid nodule (not recorded which). Some clones in this sample may be carry-over from other donors' samples. CDR3s include the opening cysteine and the closing phenylalanine or tryptophan. The order of the fields is J gene, V gene, clone size, D gene, CDR3 DNA, CDR3 protein. D genes are given only for firm matches. Clone size is stated in some rows and not others, as once, few, many or a class when expanded.

TRBJ2-3 TRBV7-9 medium-sized TRBD2 TGTGCCAGCAGCCCCCGAGCTAGCGGAGATACGCAGTATTTT CASSPRASGDTQYF
TRBJ2-1 TRBV7-2 medium-sized TRBD2 TGTGCCAGCAGCTTAGCCGGGACTAGCGGGAGCTCCTACAATGAGCAGTTCTTC CASSLAGTSGSSYNEQFF
TRBJ2-2 TRBV11-1 NA NA TGTGCCAGCAGCTTCGGTTTTGGAGGTTCCACCGGGGAGCTGTTTTTT CASSFGFGGSTGELFF
TRBJ2-7 TRBV4-3 medium-sized NA TGCGCCAGCAGCCAAGAGTTTGCTGGGAGAGGCGGTTACGAGCAGTACTTC CASSQEFAGRGGYEQYF
TRBJ2-7 TRBV6-5 few NA TGTGCCAGCAGGTACCCGGGACAATCGTACGAGCAGTACTTC CASRYPGQSYEQYF
TRBJ2-7 TRBV12-3/TRBV12-4 many NA TGTGCCAGCAGTTTAGCCGGACGGGTGTCCTACGAGCAGTACTTC CASSLAGRVSYEQYF
TRBJ2-7 TRBV5-1 medium-sized TRBD1 TGCGCCAGCAGCTTGGGGGGGGACAGGGTCCCGCAGTACTTC CASSLGGDRVPQYF
TRBJ2-2 TRBV6-1 few TRBD2 TGTGCCAGCAGACCTACTAGCGGGGGGCCCGGGGAGCTGTTTTTT CASRPTSGGPGELFF
TRBJ2-1 TRBV12-3/TRBV12-4 medium-sized NA TGTGCCAGCAGTTTAAGTGGAGTCTCCTACAATGAGCAGTTCTTC CASSLSGVSYNEQFF
TRBJ1-1 TRBV5-6 NA NA TGTGCCAGCAGCTTTATGGGGCAGAGGACTAAAAACACTGAAGCTTTCTTT CASSFMGQRTKNTEAFF
TRBJ2-1 TRBV20-1 NA TRBD2 TGCAGTGCTCGGCCCGGGACTAGCGGGGGAAATGAGCAGTTCTTC CSARPGTSGGNEQFF
TRBJ2-1 TRBV20-1 medium-sized NA TGCAGTGCCCCGGATAGGGAAATTGGCAATGAGCAGTTCTTC CSAPDREIGNEQFF
TRBJ2-1 TRBV7-2 medium-sized TRBD1 TGTGCCAGCAGCCCACGACAGGGTCAGGATGAGCAGTTCTTC CASSPRQGQDEQFF
TRBJ2-3 TRBV18 many NA TGTGCCAGCCTAAGGGTCTCTGCAGATACGCAGTATTTT CASLRVSADTQYF
TRBJ2-1 TRBV5-1 NA NA TGCGCCAGCAGCTTGGTGGGACGGAACAACAATGAGCAGTTCTTC CASSLVGRNNNEQFF